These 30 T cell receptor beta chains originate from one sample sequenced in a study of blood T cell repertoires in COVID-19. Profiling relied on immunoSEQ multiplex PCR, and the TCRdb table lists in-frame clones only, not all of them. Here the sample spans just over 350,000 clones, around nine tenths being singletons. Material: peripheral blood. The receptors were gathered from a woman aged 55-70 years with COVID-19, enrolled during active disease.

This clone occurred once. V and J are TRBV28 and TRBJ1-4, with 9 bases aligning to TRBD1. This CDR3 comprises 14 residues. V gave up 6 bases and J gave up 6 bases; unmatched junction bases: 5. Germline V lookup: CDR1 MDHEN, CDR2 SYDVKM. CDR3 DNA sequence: TGTGCCAGCAGAACGGGACAGGGTTATGAAAAACTGTTTTTT. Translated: CASRTGQGYEKLFF.

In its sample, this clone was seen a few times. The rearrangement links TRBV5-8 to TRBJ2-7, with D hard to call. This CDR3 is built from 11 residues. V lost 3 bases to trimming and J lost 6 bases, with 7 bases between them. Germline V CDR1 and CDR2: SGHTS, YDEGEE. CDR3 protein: CASSYEVEQYF. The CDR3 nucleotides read TGTGCCAGCAGCTATGAGGTCGAGCAGTACTTC.

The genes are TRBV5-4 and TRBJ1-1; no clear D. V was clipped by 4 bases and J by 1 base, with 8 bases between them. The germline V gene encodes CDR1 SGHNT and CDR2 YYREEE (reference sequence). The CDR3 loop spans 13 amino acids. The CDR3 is CASSPTQNTEAFF. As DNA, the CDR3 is TGTGCCAGCAGCCCGACACAGAACACTGAAGCTTTCTTT.

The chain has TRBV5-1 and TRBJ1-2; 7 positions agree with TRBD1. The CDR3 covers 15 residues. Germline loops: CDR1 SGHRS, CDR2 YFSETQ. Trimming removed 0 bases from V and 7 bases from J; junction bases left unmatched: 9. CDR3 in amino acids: CASSLGGTVVSGYTF. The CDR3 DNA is TGCGCCAGCAGCTTGGGTGGGACAGTCGTCTCTGGCTACACCTTC.

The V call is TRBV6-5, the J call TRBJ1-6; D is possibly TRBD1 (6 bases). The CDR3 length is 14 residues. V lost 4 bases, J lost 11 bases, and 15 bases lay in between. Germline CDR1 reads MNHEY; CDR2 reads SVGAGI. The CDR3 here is CASSSPTTGTPLHF. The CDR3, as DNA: TGTGCCAGCAGTTCTCCCACTACAGGGACACCCCTCCACTTT.

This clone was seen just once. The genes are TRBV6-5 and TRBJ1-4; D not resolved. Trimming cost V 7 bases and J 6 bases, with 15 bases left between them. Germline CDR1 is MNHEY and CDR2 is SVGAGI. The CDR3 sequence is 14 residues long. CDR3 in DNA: TGTGCCAGCACCTTGACGGCGGGTTATGAAAAACTGTTTTTT. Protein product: CASTLTAGYEKLFF.

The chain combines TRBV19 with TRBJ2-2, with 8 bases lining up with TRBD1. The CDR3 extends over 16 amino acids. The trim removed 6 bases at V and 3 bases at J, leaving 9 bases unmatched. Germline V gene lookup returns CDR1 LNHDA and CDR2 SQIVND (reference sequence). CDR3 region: CASRPGQGRDTGELFF. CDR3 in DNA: TGTGCCAGTAGGCCCGGACAGGGTAGGGACACCGGGGAGCTGTTTTTT.

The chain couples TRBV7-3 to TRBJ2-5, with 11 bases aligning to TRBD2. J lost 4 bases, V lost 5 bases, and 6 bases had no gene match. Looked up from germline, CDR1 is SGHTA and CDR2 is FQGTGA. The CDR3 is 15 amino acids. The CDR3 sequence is CASSRHGLAGETQYF. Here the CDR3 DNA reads TGTGCCAGCAGCCGGCACGGACTAGCGGGAGAGACCCAGTACTTC.

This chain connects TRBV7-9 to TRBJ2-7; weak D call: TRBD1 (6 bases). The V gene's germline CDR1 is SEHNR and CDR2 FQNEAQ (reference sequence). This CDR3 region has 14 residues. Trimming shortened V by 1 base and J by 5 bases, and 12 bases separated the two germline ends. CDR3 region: CASSLGGRGDEQYF. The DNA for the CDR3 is TGTGCCAGCAGCTTAGGCGGCAGGGGCGACGAGCAGTACTTC. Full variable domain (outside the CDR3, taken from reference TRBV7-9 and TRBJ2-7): DTGVSQNPRHKITKRGQNVTFRCDPISEHNRLYWYRQTLGQGPEFLTYFQNEAQLEKSRLLSDRFSAERPKGSFSTLEIQRTEQGDSAMYLCASSLGGRGDEQYFGPGTRLTVT.

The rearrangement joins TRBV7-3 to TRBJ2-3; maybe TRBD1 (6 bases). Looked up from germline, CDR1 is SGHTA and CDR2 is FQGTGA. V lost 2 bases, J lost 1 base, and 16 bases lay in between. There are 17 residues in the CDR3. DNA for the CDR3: TGTGCCAGCAGCTTATACCTCAGGGGACGGGGCACAGATACGCAGTATTTT. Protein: CASSLYLRGRGTDTQYF.

CDR3: CASTRTPTINTEAFF. In DNA, the CDR3 is TGTGCCAGTACTCGGACACCTACTATTAACACTGAAGCTTTCTTT. The V and J genes are TRBV6-5 and TRBJ1-1; D perhaps matches TRBD1 (5 bases). The CDR3 is 15 residues long. V was shortened by 9 bases and J by 2 bases, with 19 bases between the two germline ends. CDR1 and CDR2 from the germline V gene are MNHEY and SVGAGI.

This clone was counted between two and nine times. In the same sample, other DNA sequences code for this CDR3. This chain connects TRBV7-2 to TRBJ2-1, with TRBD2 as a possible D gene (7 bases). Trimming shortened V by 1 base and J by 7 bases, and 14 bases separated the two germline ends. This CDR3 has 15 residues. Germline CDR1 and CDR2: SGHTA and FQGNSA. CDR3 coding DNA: TGTGCCAGCAGCTTAGTGGGGGGGGCCGGGAATGAGCAGTTCTTC. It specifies CASSLVGGAGNEQFF. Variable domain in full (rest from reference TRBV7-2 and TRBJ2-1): GAGVSQSPSNKVTEKGKDVELRCDPISGHTALYWYRQSLGQGLEFLIYFQGNSAPDKSGLPSDRFSAERTGGSVSTLTIQRTQQEDSAVYLCASSLVGGAGNEQFFGPGTRLTVL.

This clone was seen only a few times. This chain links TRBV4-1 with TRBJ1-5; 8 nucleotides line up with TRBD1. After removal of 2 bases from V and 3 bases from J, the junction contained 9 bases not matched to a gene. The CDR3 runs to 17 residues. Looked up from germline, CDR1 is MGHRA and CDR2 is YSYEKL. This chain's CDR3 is CASSQPLGTGYNQPQHF. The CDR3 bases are TGCGCCAGCAGCCAACCTTTAGGGACAGGATACAATCAGCCCCAGCATTTT.

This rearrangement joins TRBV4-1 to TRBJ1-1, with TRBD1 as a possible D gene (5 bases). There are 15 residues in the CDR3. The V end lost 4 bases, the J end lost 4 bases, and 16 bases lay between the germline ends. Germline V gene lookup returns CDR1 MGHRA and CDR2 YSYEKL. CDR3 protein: CASSPETDVFTEAFF. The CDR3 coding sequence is TGCGCCAGCAGCCCTGAGACAGACGTCTTCACTGAAGCTTTCTTT.

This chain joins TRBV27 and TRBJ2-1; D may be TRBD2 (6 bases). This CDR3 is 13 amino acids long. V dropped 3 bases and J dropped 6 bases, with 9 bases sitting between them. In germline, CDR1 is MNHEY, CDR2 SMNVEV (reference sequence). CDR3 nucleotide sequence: TGTGCCAGCAGTTTGGGGGGACGCAATGAGCAGTTCTTC. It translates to CASSLGGRNEQFF.

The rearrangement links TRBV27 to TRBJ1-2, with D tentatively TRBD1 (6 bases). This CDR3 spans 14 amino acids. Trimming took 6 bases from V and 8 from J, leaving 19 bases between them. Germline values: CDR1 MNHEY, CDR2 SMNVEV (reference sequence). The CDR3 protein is CASRYLQGMNGYTF. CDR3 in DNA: TGTGCCAGCAGGTACCTACAGGGTATGAACGGCTACACCTTC.

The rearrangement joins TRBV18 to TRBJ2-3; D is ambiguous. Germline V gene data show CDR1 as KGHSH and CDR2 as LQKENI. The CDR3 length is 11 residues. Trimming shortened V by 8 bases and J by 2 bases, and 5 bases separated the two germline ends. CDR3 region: CASQITDTQYF. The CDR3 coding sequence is TGTGCCAGCCAGATCACAGATACGCAGTATTTT.

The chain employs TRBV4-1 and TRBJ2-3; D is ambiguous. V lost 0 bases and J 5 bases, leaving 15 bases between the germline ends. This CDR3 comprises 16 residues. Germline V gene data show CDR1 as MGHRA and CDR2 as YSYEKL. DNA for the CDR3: TGCGCCAGCAGCCAAGACAAACTCTTAACGGGAGATACGCAGTATTTT. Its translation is CASSQDKLLTGDTQYF.

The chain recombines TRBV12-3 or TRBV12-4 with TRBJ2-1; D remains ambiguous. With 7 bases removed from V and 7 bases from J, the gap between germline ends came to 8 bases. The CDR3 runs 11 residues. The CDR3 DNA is TGTGCCAGCACCCGTCTTAATGAGCAGTTCTTC. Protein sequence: CASTRLNEQFF.

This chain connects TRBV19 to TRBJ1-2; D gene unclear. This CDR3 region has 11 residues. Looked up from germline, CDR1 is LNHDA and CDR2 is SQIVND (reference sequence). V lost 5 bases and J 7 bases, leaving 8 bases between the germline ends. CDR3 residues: CASSYGIGYTF. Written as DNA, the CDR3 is TGTGCCAGTAGTTACGGGATTGGCTACACCTTC.

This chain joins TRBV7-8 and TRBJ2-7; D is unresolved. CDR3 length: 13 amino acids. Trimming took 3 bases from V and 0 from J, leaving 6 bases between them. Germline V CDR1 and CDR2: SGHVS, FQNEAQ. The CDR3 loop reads CASSFSLSYEQYF. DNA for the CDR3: TGTGCCAGCAGCTTTTCACTCTCCTACGAGCAGTACTTC.

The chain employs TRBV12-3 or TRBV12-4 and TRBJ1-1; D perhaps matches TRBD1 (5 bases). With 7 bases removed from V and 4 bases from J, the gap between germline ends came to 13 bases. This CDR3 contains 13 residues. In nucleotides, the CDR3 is TGTGCCAGCAACCCCCCGGGGGGCACTGAAGCTTTCTTT. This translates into CASNPPGGTEAFF.

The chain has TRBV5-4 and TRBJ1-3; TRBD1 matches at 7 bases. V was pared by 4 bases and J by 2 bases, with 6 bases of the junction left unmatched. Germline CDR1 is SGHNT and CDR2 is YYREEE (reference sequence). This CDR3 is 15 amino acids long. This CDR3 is CASSRMGQTGNTIYF. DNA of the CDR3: TGTGCCAGCAGCCGAATGGGACAGACTGGAAACACCATATATTTT.

DNA of the CDR3: TGTGCCAGCAGCATCCGGGACAGGAATCCAAACTATGGCTACACCTTC. Residues: CASSIRDRNPNYGYTF. V is TRBV21-1 and J is TRBJ1-2; the table assigns TRBD1, which was not confirmed against the DNA. TRBV21-1 corresponds to a pseudogene. The CDR3 extends over 16 amino acids.

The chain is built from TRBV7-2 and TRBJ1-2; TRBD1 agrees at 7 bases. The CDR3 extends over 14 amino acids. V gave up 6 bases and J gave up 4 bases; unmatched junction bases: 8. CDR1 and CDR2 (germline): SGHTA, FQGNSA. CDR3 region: CASRTGPLGYGYTF. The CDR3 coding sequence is TGTGCCAGCAGGACAGGGCCGCTAGGCTATGGCTACACCTTC.

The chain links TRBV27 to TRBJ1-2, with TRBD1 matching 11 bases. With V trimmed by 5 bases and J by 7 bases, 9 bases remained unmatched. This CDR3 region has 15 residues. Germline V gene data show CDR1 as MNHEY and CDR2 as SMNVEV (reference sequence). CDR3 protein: CASSPGTGGVGGYTF. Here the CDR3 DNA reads TGTGCCAGCAGTCCCGGGACAGGGGGAGTGGGTGGCTACACCTTC.

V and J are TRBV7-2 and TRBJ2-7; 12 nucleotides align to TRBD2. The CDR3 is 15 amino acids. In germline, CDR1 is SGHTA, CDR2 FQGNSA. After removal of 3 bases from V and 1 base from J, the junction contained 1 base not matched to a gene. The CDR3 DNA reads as TGTGCCAGCAGCTTTACTAGCGGGGGGTCCTACGAGCAGTACTTC. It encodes CASSFTSGGSYEQYF.

Written as DNA, the CDR3 is TGTGCCAGCAGCTTGTATACCAGCTACGAGCAGTACTTC. Translating gives CASSLYTSYEQYF. The chain couples TRBV5-5 to TRBJ2-7, with D uncertain. The CDR3 is made up of 13 amino acids. Germline V gives CDR1 SGHKS, CDR2 YYEKEE (reference sequence). The V and J ends lost 1 base and 3 bases respectively, with 8 bases between them.

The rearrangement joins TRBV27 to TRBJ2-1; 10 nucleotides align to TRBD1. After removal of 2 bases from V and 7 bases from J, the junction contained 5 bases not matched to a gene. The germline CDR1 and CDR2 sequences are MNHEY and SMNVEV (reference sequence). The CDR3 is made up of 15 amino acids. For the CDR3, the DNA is TGTGCCAGCAGTTTAGCGGGACAGGGGCGGAATGAGCAGTTCTTC. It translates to CASSLAGQGRNEQFF.

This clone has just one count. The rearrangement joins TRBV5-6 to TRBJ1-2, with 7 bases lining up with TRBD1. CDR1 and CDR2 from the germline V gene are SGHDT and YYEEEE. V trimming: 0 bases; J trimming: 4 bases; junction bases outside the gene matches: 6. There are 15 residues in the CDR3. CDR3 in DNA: TGTGCCAGCAGCTTGGCCAGGGGGTCTCGCTATGGCTACACCTTC. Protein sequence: CASSLARGSRYGYTF.